This T cell receptor beta chain was recovered during a study of regulatory T cells in long-lasting Graves disease (dated by TCRdb to 2020 to 2023). With respect to the entire study: Patients with newly diagnosed Graves' disease had been on antithyroid drugs for under 3 months. Peripheral blood TCR sequencing and RNA sequencing compared persistent Graves' disease patients with newly diagnosed Graves' disease patients. The study took place in China and was registered as a clinical trial. A total of about 33 samples underwent TCR sequencing, from about 13 patients with persistent Graves' disease and around 20 patients with newly diagnosed Graves' disease.

CDR3 length: 15 amino acids, cysteine to phenylalanine. Solely the CDR3 DNA is kept, with 45 bases framed from the first base. The germline V gene (reference sequence) supplies CDR1 LGHDT and CDR2 YNNKEL. V drops 4 bases and J drops 2 bases, leaving 12 bases in between. This clonotype was seen repeatedly, ten times or more. The clone's antigen remains unknown. Within one base of it there is no much larger clone, and no base qualities were kept. Library preparation employed multiplex PCR. TCRdb shows the sequencer as Illumina HiSeq 4000. To build TCR beta libraries, CDR3 regions were amplified by Arm-PCR using iRepertoire HTBI primers. PCR products were gel purified before sequencing. In the authors' own workflow: Gene usage analysis of CDR3 amino acid clonotypes relied on the 60 to 65 TRBV and fewer than 15 TRBJ segments identified across samples. COPE and FqMerger were used to merge the filtered high-quality paired reads into contigs. Contigs were aligned with BLAST to IMGT TRBV, TRBD and TRBJ reference genes, and CDR3 was defined per IMGT. Any clonotype with a frequency above 0.1% was counted as a highly expanded clone. Repertoire diversity was measured by Shannon entropy, and V-J evenness by the Gini coefficient. A clonotype found in more than one individual was treated as public. The public reads were quality trimmed at Q25 with fastp and then assembled into clones with MiXCR by TCRdb, keeping productive beta chains. Every entry covers one CDR3 protein and lists the most common genes and DNA from its rows. The V and J calls were not made by the authors but by TCRdb's processing. The sample has more than 450,000 distinct CDR3 sequences on record, around 11% of them singletons. The ten largest make up around 9.3% of the sample.

Overall study results and their limits: Persistent disease showed preferential use of TRBV28, TRBJ1-2 and TRBJ2-5, whereas newly diagnosed disease favored TRBV20-1 and TRBJ2-1. Patients with persistent disease shared more public clonotypes (roughly 2,900) than newly diagnosed patients did (approximately 990). As a limitation, the authors acknowledged that the small sample size may reduce accuracy. The study examined only peripheral blood because the primary lesion, thyroid tissue, could not be accessed. Compared with newly diagnosed patients, patients with persistent Graves' disease had lower TCR Shannon entropy and fewer highly expanded clones, which suggests clonal expansion. Sequencing and analysis were restricted to the TCR beta chain.

Interpreted using the paper, the time point label stands for: newly diagnosed GD, antithyroid drugs for less than 3 months. RNA was extracted from PBMCs in TRIzol for both TCR sequencing and RNA sequencing. The diagnosis of Graves' disease was made according to American Thyroid Association guidelines. The patients came from an endocrinology department in Xi'an, China. Each patient gave 7 to 9.5 milliliters of peripheral blood, collected in an EDTA anticoagulant tube. Ficoll Paque Plus density gradient separation was used to isolate PBMCs, and no further T cell sorting was done. An Agilent 2100 Bioanalyzer and agarose gel were used to assess RNA quality, and a NanoDrop 2000 was used to measure RNA concentration. These data also featured in a second study, about T cells in Graves' hyperthyroidism and ophthalmopathy. The second study's authors report: Graves' hyperthyroidism was defined as stable when no progression to ophthalmopathy occurred over 18 months of follow-up. Hyperthyroidism patients were newly diagnosed, had a disease duration of under 2 months, and were aged 18 to 65 years. The study excluded patients with uncontrolled infections, other autoimmune diseases, pregnancy or lactation. Clinical symptoms, serum thyroxine and TRAb, thyroid ultrasound, and orbital computed tomography formed the basis for the diagnoses. The TCR CDR3 was subjected to a first round of RT-PCR using the HTBI primer set and the Qiagen OneStep RT-PCR kit. Most expanded thyroid clonotypes (frequency above 0.001) were also detected in blood, suggesting blood repertoires may reflect thyroid immune responses. In cross-validation, a model built on a 13 V-J signature told ophthalmopathy apart from stable hyperthyroidism with just under 90% sensitivity and 81% to 82% specificity, and in testing the same model reached 80%/75%. In validation, the model predicted progression to ophthalmopathy a median of around six months before onset, with 70% to 71% sensitivity and more than 72% specificity. A discovery cohort of roughly 96 patients, about 44 with Graves' ophthalmopathy and fewer than 65 with stable Graves' hyperthyroidism, was used to find distinguishing TCR V-J signatures. Prospective prediction of ophthalmopathy was tested in an independent validation cohort of fewer than 20 hyperthyroidism patients and 15 to 17 patients who later progressed to ophthalmopathy. The 100 discovery patients were divided at random into training and test sets in a 7:3 ratio. In several Graves' hyperthyroidism patients, the study also compared T-cell repertoires from thyroid tissue with T-cell repertoires from blood. After blood sampling, hyperthyroidism patients were treated with methimazole at a starting dose of 30 mg daily, and ophthalmopathy patients were treated with high-dose intravenous methylprednisolone. Libraries were constructed in a second round of multiplex PCR, after which size selection and purification were carried out. The libraries were sequenced on an Illumina HiSeq2000 using paired-end 100 bp reads. SOAPnuke was used to process the raw data, with reads discarded if the reads contained adapters or uncalled bases, had a mean Phred below 15, or lacked an exact constant-primer or identifier match. COPE v1.2.5 was used to merge high-quality paired reads, and clonotypes were defined as unique nucleotide sequences. MiTCR v1.1 was used to align the clonotypes against IMGT TRBV, TRBD and TRBJ reference segments. The analysis included only V-J combinations with a frequency above 0.0001, which together covered 98% to 99.2% of the repertoires. The TCS score was defined as F50 (clonal expansion) divided by E x V (chaos), with BLOSUM62-based TCRdist calculated between CDR3 peptides within each V-J. Welch's t-statistics and random forest reduced approximately 520 V-J features to roughly 13, which were used in a naive Bayes classifier (R e1071). No statistical method was used to fix the sample size in advance, and group allocation was not hidden from the investigators. The paper reports TCR Vbeta CDR3 sequencing of approximately 140 peripheral blood samples: fewer than 50 ophthalmopathy, fewer than 80 hyperthyroidism and around 17 progressor patients.

The input for sequencing was peripheral blood mononuclear cells (PBMCs), taken at new diagnosis, from a patient treated with antithyroid drugs. Recombination joined TRBV3-1 with TRBJ2-1; TRBD2 might be the D gene, on 5 matching bases. This TCR was sampled from a young woman with Graves disease. Donor details come from another sample of the same person, matched by shared clones. Read as DNA, the sequence is TGTGCCAGCAGCCCTAGCAACCTGGCCTACAATGAGCAGTTCTTC. Its coded protein is CASSPSNLAYNEQFF.